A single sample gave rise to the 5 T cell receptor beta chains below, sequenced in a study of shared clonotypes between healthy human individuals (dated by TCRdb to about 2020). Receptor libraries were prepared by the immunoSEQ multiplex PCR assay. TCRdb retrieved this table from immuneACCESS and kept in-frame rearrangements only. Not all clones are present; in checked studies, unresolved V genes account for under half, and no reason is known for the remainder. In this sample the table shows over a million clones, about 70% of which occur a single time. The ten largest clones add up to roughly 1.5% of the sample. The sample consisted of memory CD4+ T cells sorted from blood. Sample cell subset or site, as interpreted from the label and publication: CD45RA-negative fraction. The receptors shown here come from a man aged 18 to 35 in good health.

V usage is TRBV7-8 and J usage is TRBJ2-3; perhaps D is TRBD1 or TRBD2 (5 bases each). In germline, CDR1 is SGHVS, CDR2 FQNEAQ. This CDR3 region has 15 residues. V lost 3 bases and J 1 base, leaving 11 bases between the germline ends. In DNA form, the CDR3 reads TGTGCCAGCAGCTTTGGGGGAGCAGGCACAGATACGCAGTATTTT. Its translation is CASSFGGAGTDTQYF.

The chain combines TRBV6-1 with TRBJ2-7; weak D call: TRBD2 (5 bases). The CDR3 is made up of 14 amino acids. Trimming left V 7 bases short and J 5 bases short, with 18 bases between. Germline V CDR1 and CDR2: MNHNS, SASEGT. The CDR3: CASKSERGGNEQYF. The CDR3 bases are TGTGCCAGCAAGAGTGAGCGTGGAGGAAACGAGCAGTACTTC.

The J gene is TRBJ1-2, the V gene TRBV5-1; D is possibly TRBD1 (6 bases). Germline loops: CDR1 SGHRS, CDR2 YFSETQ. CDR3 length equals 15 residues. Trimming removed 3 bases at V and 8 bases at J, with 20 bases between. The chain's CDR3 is CASSSILQGLGGYTF. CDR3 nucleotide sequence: TGCGCCAGCAGCTCCATACTACAGGGCCTGGGGGGCTACACCTTC.

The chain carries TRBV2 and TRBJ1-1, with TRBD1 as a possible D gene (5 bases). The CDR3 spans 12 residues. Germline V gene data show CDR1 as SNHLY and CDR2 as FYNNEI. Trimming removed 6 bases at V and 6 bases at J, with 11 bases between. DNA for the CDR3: TGTGCCAGCAGGGATGACAGTCCTGAAGCTTTCTTT. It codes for CASRDDSPEAFF.

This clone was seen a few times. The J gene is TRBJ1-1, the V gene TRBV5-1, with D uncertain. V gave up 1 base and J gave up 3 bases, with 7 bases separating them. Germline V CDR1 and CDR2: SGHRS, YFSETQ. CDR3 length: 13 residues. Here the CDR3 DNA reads TGCGCCAGCAGCTTGTGGGTGGACACTGAAGCTTTCTTT. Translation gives CASSLWVDTEAFF.